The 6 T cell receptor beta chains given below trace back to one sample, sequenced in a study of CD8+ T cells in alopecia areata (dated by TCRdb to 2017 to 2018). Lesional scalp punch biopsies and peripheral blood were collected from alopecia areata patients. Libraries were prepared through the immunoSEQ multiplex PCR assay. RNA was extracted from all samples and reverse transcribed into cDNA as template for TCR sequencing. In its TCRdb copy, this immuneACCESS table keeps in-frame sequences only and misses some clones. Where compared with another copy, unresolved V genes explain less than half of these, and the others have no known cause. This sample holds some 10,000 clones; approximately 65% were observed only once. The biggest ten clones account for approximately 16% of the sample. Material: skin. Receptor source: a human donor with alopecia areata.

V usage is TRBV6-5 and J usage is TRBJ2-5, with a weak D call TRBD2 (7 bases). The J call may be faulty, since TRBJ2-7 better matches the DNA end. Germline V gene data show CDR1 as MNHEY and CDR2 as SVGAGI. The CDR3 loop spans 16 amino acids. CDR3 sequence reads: CASSYSVGGASYEQYF. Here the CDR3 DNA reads TGTGCCAGCAGTTACTCAGTGGGGGGGGCTTCCTACGAGCAGTACTTC.

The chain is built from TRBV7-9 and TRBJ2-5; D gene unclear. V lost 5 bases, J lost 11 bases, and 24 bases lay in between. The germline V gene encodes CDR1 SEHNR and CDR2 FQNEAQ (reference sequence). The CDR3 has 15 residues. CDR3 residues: CASSPQGWTRVEQYF. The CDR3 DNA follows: TGTGCCAGCAGCCCGCAAGGTTGGACCCGGGTTGAGCAGTACTTC.

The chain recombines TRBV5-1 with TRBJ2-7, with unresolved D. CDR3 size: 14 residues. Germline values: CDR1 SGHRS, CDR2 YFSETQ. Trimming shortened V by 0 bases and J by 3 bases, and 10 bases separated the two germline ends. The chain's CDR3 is CASSLGLEYYEQYF. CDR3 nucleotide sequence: TGCGCCAGCAGCTTGGGGCTAGAGTACTACGAGCAGTACTTC.

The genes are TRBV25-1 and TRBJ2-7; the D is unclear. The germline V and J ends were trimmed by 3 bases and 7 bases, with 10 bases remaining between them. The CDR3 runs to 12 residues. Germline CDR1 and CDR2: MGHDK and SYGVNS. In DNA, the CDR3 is TGTGCCAGCAGTGACCCCGGAGCAGAGCAGTACTTC. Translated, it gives CASSDPGAEQYF.

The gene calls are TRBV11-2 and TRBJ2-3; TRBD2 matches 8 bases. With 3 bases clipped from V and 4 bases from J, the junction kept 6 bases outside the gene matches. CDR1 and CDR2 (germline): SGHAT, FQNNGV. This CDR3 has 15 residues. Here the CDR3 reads CASSFFGGAPDTQYF. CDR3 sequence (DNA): TGTGCCAGCAGCTTCTTCGGGGGGGCCCCAGATACGCAGTATTTT.

In DNA, the CDR3 is TGTGCCAGCAGTTACTCCCAGCGGGGGGCCTGGAGGGAGCAGTACTTC. The encoded protein is CASSYSQRGAWREQYF. This rearrangement joins TRBV6-5 to TRBJ2-7; TRBD2 aligns across 9 bases. Per the germline V gene, CDR1 is MNHEY and CDR2 is SVGAGI. The V segment lost 0 bases and the J segment 7 bases; nucleotides outside the gene matches: 10. The CDR3 has 16 residues.